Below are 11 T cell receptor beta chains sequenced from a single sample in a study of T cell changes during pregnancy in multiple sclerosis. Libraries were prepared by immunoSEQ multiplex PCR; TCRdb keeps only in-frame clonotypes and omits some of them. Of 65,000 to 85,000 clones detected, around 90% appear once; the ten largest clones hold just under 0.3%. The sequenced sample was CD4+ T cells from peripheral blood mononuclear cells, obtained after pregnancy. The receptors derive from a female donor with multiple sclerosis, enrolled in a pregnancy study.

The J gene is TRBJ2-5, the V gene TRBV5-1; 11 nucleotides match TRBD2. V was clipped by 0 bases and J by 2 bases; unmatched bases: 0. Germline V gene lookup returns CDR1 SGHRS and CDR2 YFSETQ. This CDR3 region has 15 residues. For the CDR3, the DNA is TGCGCCAGCAGCTTGGGACTAGCGGGACAAGAGACCCAGTACTTC. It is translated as CASSLGLAGQETQYF.

CDR3 region: CASSSRGGQPQHF. CDR3 in DNA: TGTGCCAGCAGTTCAAGGGGGGGACAGCCCCAGCATTTT. The chain combines TRBV27 with TRBJ1-5, with a weak D call TRBD1 (6 bases). The CDR3 sequence is 13 residues long. The V end was cut by 4 bases, the J end by 7 bases, with 11 bases between. The V gene's germline CDR1 is MNHEY and CDR2 SMNVEV (reference sequence).

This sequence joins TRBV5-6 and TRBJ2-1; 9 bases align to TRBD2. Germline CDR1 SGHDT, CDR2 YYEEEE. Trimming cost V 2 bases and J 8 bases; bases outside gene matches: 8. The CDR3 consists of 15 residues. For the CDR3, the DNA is TGTGCCAGCAGCTTTTTAGCGGGAGATAGGCATGAGCAGTTCTTC. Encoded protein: CASSFLAGDRHEQFF. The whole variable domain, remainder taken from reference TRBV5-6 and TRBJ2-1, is DAGVTQSPTHLIKTRGQQVTLRCSPKSGHDTVSWYQQALGQGPQFIFQYYEEEERQRGNFPDRFSGHQFPNYSSELNVNALLLGDSALYLCASSFLAGDRHEQFFGPGTRLTVL.

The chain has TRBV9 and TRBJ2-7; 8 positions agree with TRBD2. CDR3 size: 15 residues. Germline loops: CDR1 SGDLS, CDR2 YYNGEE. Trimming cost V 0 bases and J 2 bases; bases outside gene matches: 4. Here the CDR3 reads CASSVGAGETYEQYF. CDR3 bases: TGTGCCAGCAGCGTAGGAGCGGGGGAGACCTACGAGCAGTACTTC.

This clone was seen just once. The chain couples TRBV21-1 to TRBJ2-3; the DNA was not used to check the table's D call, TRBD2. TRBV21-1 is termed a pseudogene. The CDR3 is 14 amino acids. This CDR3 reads CASSKWRRTDTQYF. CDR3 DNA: TGTGCCAGCAGCAAATGGAGACGGACAGATACGCAGTATTTT.

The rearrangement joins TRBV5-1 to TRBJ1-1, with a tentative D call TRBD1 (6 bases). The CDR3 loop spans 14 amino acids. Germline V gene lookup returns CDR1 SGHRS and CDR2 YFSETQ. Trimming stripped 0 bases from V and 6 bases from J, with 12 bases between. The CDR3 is CASSLEQGIAEAFF. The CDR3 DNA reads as TGCGCCAGCAGCTTGGAGCAGGGGATCGCTGAAGCTTTCTTT.

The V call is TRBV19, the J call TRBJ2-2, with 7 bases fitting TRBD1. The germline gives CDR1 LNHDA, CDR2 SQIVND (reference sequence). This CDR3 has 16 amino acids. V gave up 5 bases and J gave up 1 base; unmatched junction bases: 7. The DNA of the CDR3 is TGTGCCAGTAGTTTACGGACAGGCGGGAACACCGGGGAGCTGTTTTTT. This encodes CASSLRTGGNTGELFF.

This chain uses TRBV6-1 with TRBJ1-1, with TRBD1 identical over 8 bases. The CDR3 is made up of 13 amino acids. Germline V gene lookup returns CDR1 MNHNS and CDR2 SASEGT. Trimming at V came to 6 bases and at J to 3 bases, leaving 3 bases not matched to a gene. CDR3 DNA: TGTGCCAGCAGCGGACAGGGCCACACTGAAGCTTTCTTT. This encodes CASSGQGHTEAFF.

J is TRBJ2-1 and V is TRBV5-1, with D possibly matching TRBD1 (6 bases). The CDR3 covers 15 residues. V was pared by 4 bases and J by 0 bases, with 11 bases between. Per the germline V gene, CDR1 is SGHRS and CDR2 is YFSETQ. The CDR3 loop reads CASSPQDSSYNEQFF. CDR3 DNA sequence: TGCGCCAGCAGCCCACAGGACAGCTCCTACAATGAGCAGTTCTTC. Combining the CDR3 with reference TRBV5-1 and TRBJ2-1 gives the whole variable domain KAGVTQTPRYLIKTRGQQVTLSCSPISGHRSVSWYQQTPGQGLQFLFEYFSETQRNKGNFPGRFSGRQFSNSRSEMNVSTLELGDSALYLCASSPQDSSYNEQFFGPGTRLTVL.

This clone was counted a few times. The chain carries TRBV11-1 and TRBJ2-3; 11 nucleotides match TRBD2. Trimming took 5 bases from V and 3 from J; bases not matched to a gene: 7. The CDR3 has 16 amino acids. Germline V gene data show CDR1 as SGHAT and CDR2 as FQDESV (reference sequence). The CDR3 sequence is CASSPGLAEGTDTQYF. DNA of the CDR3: TGTGCCAGCAGCCCGGGACTAGCGGAGGGGACAGATACGCAGTATTTT.

The CDR3 loop reads CASSSQLDRYTGELFF. In DNA, the CDR3 is TGTGCCAGCAGTTCTCAGCTCGACAGATACACCGGGGAGCTGTTTTTT. This chain uses TRBV28 with TRBJ2-2; TRBD1 might be the D (5 bases). Trimming left V 4 bases short and J 3 bases short, with 15 bases between. The CDR3 runs 16 residues. From germline, CDR1 is MDHEN and CDR2 SYDVKM.